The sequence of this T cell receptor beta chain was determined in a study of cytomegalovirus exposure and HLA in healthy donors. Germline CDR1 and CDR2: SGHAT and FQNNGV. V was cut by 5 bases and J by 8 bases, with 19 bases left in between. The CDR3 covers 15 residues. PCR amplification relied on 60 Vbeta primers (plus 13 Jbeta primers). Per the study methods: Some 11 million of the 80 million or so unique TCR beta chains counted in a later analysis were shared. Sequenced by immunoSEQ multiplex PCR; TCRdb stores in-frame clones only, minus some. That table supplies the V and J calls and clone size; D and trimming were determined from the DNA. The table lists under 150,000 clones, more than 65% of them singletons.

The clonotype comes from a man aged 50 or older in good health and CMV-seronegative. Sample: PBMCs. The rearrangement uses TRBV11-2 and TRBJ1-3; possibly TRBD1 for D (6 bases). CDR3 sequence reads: CASSRPRGAGDTIYF. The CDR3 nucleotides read TGTGCCAGCAGCCGCCCTCGGGGGGCCGGTGACACCATATATTTT. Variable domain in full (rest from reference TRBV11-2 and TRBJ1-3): EAGVAQSPRYKIIEKRQSVAFWCNPISGHATLYWYQQILGQGPKLLIQFQNNGVVDDSQLPKDRFSAERLKGVDSTLKIQPAKLEDSAVYLCASSRPRGAGDTIYFGEGSWLTVV.